This T cell receptor (beta chain) was captured by sequencing in a study of blood T cell repertoires in COVID-19 (dated by TCRdb to 2018 to 2020). About the study as a whole: Samples covering the acute and convalescent phases of COVID-19 were provided by collaborators in the United States, Italy and Spain. The material from the prospective study consisted of cDNA or gDNA derived from T cells, B-cell-depleted T cells, or PBMCs. Subjects who had been exposed to COVID-19, were actively infected with it, or had recovered from it provided the deeply sampled blood TCRbeta repertoires that made up the dataset. The repertoires were made available in a free public database intended to serve as a resource for research on the immune response to SARS-CoV-2. The sample metadata nearly always contained a de-identified subject ID, COVID-19 status, age in years and sex. Where available, HLA class I and class II types were taken from metadata supplied by the sample provider and were not determined by assay-based typing. Samples were obtained from the ongoing ImmuneRACE study (first 160 participants) and from 1,200 or so subjects provided by 6 global collaborators. The full study reports these points: The quantity of clinical and demographic metadata differed by source and by participant and was supplied without curation.

As encoded in the germline V gene (reference sequence), CDR1 is DFQATT while CDR2 is SNEGSKA. V drops 3 bases and J drops 4 bases, leaving 4 bases in between. The CDR3 holds 10 amino acids from the cysteine to the phenylalanine. The read is trimmed to its CDR3 DNA, 30 bases read in frame from base 1. This clone has only a few counts. Its target antigen remains unknown. The record has no base qualities; no much larger clone is one base away. TCRbeta CDR3 regions were amplified from genomic DNA by means of the immunoSEQ Assay, a bias-controlled multiplex PCR. From the authors' description of their analysis: The number of nucleated cells in each sample was estimated by amplification of reference gene primers within the assay. To quantify the absolute abundance of each unique TCRbeta CDR3 rearrangement, sequence reads were collapsed and filtered. Productive Simpson clonality was computed per sample as the square root of Simpson's diversity index over productive rearrangements. TCRdb took this table from immuneACCESS and kept in-frame rearrangements with V and J called. Such tables lack part of the clones; where checked against another copy, unresolved V genes explain under half of the gap, and the rest is unexplained. The V and J calls and clone size come from that table; D and trimming were worked out from the DNA. The sample table lists 150,000 to 200,000 clones, around 83% of them with a count of one. Of the sample, 6% to 8.5% falls within the top ten clones.

One collaborating source in Seattle enrolled patients while the patients were actively infected and followed the patients over time throughout the course of disease. Each collaborating institution followed its own protocols to collect whole blood in K2EDTA tubes. For TCRbeta analysis, collaborators shipped samples in one of three forms: frozen whole blood, isolated PBMCs, or DNA extracted from either of those sample types. The receptor chain draws on TRBV20-1 and TRBJ2-7; the D gene remains uncertain. The sample consisted of peripheral blood. The source is a woman aged 70-85 years with COVID-19, enrolled during active disease. The DNA sequence is TGCAGTGCTAGGGCTTACGAGCAGTACTTC. It encodes CSARAYEQYF.